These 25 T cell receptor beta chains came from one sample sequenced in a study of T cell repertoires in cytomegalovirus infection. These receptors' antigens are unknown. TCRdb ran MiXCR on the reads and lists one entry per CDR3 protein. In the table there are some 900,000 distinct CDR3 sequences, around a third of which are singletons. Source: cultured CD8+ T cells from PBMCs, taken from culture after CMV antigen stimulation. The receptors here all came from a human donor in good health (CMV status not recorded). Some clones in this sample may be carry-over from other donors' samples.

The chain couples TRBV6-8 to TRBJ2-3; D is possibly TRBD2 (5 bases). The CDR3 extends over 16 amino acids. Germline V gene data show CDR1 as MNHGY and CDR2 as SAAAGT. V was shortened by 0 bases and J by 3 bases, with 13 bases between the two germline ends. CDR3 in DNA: TGTGCCAGCAGTTACTCGACGGGTGGAGGAACAGATACGCAGTATTTT. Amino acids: CASSYSTGGGTDTQYF.

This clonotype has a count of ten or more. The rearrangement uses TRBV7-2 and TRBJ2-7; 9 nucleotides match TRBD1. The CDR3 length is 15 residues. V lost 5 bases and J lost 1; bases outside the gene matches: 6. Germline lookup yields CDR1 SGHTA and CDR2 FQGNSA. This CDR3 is CASSRGTGISYEQYF. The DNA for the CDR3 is TGTGCCAGCAGCCGAGGGACAGGGATTTCCTACGAGCAGTACTTC.

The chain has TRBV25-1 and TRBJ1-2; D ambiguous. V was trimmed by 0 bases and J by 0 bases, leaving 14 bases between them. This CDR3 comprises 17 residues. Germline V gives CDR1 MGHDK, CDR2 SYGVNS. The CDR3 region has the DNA TGTGCCAGCAGTGAATATTTTCAGGCAGAAACTAACTATGGCTACACCTTC. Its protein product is CASSEYFQAETNYGYTF.

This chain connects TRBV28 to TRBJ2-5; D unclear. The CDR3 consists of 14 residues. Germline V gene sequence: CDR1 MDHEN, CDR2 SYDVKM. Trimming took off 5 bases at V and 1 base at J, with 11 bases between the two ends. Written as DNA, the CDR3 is TGTGCCAGCAGTCCCAGAGACCCCCAAGAGACCCAGTACTTC. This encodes CASSPRDPQETQYF.

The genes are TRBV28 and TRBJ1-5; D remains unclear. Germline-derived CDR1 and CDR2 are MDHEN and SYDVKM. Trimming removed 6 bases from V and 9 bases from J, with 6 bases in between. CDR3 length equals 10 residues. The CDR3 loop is CASSLRPQHF. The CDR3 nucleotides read TGTGCCAGCAGCCTTCGGCCCCAGCATTTT.

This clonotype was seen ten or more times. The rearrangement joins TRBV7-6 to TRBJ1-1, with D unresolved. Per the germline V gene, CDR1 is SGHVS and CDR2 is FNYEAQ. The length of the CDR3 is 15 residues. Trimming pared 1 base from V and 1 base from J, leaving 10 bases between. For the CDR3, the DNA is TGTGCCAGCAGCTTAGATGTGGTGGGGAACACTGAAGCTTTCTTT. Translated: CASSLDVVGNTEAFF.

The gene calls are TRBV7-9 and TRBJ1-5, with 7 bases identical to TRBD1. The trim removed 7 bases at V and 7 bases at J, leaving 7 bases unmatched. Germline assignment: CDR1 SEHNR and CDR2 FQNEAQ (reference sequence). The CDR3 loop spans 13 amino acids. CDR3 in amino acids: CASMEGAEQPQHF. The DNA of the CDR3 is TGTGCCAGCATGGAGGGGGCAGAACAGCCCCAGCATTTT.

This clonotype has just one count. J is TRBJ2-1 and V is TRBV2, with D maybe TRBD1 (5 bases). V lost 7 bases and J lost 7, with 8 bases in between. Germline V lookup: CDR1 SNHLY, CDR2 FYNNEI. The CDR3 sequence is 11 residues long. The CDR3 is CASMGRNEQFF. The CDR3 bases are TGTGCCAGCATGGGGCGTAATGAGCAGTTCTTC. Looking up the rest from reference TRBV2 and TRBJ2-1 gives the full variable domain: EPEVTQTPSHQVTQMGQEVILRCVPISNHLYFYWYRQILGQKVEFLVSFYNNEISEKSEIFDDQFSVERPDGSNFTLKIRSTKLEDSAMYFCASMGRNEQFFGPGTRLTVL.

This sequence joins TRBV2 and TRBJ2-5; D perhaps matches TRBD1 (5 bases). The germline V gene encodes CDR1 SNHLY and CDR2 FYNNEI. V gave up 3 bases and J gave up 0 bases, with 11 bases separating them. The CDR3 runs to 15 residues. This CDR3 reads CASSDPRANQETQYF. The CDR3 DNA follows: TGTGCCAGCAGTGACCCCAGGGCTAACCAAGAGACCCAGTACTTC.

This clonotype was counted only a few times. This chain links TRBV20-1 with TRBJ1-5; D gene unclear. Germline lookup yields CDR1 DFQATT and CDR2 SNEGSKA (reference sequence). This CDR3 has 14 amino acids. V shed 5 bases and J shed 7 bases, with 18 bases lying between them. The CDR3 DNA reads TGCAGTGCTCGTCCGACCGGGGTAGGGCAGCCCCAGCATTTT. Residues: CSARPTGVGQPQHF.

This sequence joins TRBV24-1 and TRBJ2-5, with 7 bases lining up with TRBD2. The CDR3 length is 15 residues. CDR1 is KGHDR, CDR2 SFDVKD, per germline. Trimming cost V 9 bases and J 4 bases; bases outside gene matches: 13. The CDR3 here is CATSWKERGGETQYF. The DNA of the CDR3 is TGTGCCACCTCATGGAAGGAGCGGGGAGGAGAGACCCAGTACTTC.

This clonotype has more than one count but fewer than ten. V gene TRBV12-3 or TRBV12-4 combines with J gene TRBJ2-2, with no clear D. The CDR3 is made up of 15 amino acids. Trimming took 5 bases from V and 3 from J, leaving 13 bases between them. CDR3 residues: CASSSLLTHTGELFF. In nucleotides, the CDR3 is TGTGCCAGCAGTAGCCTATTAACACACACCGGGGAGCTGTTTTTT.

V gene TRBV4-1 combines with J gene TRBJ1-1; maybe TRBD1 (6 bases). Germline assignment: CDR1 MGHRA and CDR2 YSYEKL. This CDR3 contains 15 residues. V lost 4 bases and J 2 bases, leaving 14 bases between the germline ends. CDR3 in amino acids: CASSPTRTVNTEAFF. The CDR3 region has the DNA TGCGCCAGCAGCCCTACCCGGACAGTAAACACTGAAGCTTTCTTT.

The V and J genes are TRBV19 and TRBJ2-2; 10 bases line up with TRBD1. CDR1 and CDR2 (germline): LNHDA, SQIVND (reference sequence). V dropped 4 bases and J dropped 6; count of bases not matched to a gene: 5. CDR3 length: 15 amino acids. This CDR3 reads CASSTGQGWSGELFF. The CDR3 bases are TGTGCCAGTAGTACGGGACAGGGGTGGTCCGGGGAGCTGTTTTTT.

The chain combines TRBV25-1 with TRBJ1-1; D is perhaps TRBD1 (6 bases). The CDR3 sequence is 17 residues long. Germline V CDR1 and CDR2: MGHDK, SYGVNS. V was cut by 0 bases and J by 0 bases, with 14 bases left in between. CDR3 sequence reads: CASSEYPRTDMNTEAFF. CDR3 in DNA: TGTGCCAGCAGTGAATACCCCCGGACAGACATGAACACTGAAGCTTTCTTT.

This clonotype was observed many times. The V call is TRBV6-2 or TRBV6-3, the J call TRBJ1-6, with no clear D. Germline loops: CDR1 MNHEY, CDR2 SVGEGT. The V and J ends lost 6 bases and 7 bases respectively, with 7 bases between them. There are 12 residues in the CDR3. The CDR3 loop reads CASSYSNSPLHF. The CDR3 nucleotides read TGTGCCAGCAGCTACAGCAATTCACCCCTCCACTTT.

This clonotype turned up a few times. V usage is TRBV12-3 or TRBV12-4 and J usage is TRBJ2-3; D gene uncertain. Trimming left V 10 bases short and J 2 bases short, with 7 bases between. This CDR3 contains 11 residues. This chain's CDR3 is CATKITDTQYF. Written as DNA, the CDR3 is TGTGCCACCAAAATCACAGATACGCAGTATTTT.

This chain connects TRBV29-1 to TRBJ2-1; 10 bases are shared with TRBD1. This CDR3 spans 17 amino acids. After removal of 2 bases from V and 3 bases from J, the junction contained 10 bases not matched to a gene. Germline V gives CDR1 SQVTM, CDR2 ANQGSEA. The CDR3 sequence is CSVEWDRGSSGYNEQFF. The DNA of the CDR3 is TGCAGCGTTGAATGGGACAGGGGTTCATCGGGCTACAATGAGCAGTTCTTC.

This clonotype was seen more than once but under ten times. The CDR3 nucleotides read TGTGCCAGCAGCCCTTATCTATATATCTCGGGACAGGGCGCCTCCAGCGCTGAAGCTTTCTTT. Protein product: CASSPYLYISGQGASSAEAFF. This chain uses TRBV7-6 with TRBJ1-1, with 9 nucleotides matching TRBD1. V dropped 5 bases and J dropped 6; count of bases not matched to a gene: 28. Germline V lookup: CDR1 SGHVS, CDR2 FNYEAQ. The CDR3 is 21 amino acids.

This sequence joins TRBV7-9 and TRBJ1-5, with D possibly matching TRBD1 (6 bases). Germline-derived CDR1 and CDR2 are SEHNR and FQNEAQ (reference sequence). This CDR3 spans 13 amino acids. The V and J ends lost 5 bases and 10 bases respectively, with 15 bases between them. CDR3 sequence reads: CASSEAGGRPQHF. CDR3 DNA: TGTGCCAGCAGCGAGGCCGGGGGGCGACCCCAGCATTTT.

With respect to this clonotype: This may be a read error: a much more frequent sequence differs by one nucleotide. The CDR3 nucleotides are TGTGCCAGCAGATTATCTTCGGGGCTCACTGAAGCTTTCTTT. Translated: CASRLSSGLTEAFF. The chain has TRBV7-6 and TRBJ1-1, with D possibly TRBD1 on 5 matching bases. The V gene's germline CDR1 is SGHVS and CDR2 FNYEAQ. The V end lost 6 bases, the J end lost 4 bases, and 15 bases lay between the germline ends. This CDR3 is 14 amino acids long.

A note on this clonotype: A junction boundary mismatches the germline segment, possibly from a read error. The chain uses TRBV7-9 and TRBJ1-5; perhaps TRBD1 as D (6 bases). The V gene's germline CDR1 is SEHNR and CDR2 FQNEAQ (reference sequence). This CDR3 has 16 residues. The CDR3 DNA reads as TGTGTCAGCAGCTTAGGCGGGTCCGGGAGGGGGCAGCCCCAGCATTTT. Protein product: CVSSLGGSGRGQPQHF.

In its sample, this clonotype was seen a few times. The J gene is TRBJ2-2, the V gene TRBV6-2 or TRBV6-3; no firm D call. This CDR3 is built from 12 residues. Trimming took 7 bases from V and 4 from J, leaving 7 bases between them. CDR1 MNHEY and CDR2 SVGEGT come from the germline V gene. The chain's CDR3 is CASNDPTGELFF. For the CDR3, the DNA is TGTGCCAGCAACGACCCCACCGGGGAGCTGTTTTTT.

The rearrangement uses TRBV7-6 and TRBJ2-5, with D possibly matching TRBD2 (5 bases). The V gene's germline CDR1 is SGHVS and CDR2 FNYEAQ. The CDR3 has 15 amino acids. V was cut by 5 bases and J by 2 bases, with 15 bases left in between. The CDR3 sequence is CASSLLVGVQETQYF. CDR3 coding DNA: TGTGCCAGCAGCCTCTTAGTGGGAGTACAAGAGACCCAGTACTTC.

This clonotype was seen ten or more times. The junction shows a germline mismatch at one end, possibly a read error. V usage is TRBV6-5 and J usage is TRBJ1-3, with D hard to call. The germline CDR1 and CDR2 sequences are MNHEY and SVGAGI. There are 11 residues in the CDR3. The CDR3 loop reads CASSYDRGDSF. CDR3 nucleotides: TGTGCCAGCAGTTACGACCGCGGGGATAGTTTT.